This T cell receptor beta chain was recorded in a study of cytomegalovirus exposure and HLA in healthy donors. Looking at the study overall: Early release data held around 82 million unique TCRs from HLA-typed donors. Notes on the study in general: Within an earlier analysis, most TCR beta V segments proved productive either about 87% or about 30% of the time. In all likelihood, a cluster of highly shared sequence variants was a sequencing artifact.

The CDR3 contains 18 residues. The germline CDR1 and CDR2 sequences are GTSNPN and SVGIG (reference sequence). The V end lost 2 bases, the J end lost 0 bases, and 20 bases lay between the germline ends. Comments on this clone: Its matching antigen is unknown.

The PCR ran on 60 Vbeta and 13 Jbeta primers. The data were produced by immunoSEQ multiplex PCR, yet TCRdb's version contains in-frame clones alone and is incomplete. The sample has tens of thousands of clones; over 65% are singletons. The sample taken for sequencing was PBMCs. This receptor was taken from a middle-aged man in good health and CMV-seronegative. The chain has TRBV30 and TRBJ2-1; possible D gene TRBD2, 5 bases. CDR3 coding DNA: TGTGCCTGGAGTTCCGCAAGCGCCAGCGGTGGCTCCTACAATGAGCAGTTCTTC. This encodes CAWSSASASGGSYNEQFF.